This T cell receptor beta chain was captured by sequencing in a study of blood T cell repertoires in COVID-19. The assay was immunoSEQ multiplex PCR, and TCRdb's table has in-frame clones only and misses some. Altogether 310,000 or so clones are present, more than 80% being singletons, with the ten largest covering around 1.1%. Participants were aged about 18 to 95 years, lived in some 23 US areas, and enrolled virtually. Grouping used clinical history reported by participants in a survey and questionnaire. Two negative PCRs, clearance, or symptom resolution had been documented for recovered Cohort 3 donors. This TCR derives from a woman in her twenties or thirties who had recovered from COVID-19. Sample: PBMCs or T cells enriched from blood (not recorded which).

Here the CDR3 reads CASSLEGGRAFSGNTIYF. The CDR3 coding sequence is TGTGCCAGCAGCTTAGAGGGCGGCAGGGCCTTCTCTGGAAACACCATATATTTT. The chain recombines TRBV7-9 with TRBJ1-3, with D possibly TRBD1 on 5 matching bases. Germline V gene lookup returns CDR1 SEHNR and CDR2 FQNEAQ (reference sequence). This CDR3 is 18 amino acids long. V was clipped by 1 base and J by 0 bases, with 16 bases between them. Drawing the rest from reference TRBV7-9 and TRBJ1-3, the complete variable domain is DTGVSQNPRHKITKRGQNVTFRCDPISEHNRLYWYRQTLGQGPEFLTYFQNEAQLEKSRLLSDRFSAERPKGSFSTLEIQRTEQGDSAMYLCASSLEGGRAFSGNTIYFGEGSWLTVV.